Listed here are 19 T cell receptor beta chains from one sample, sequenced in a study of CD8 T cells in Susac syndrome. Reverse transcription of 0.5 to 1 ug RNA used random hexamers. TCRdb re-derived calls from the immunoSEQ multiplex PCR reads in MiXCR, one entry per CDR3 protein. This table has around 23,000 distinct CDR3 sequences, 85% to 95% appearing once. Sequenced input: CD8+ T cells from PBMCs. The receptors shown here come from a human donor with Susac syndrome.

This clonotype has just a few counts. In DNA, the CDR3 is TGTGCCAGCACCACATCCGGTTACAGTTTCCACGAGCAGTACTTC. Encoded protein: CASTTSGYSFHEQYF. The chain joins TRBV6-6 to TRBJ2-7; no firm D call. The CDR3 consists of 15 residues. CDR1 and CDR2 from the germline V gene are MNHNY and SVGAGI (reference sequence). The V end was cut by 7 bases, the J end by 5 bases, with 21 bases between.

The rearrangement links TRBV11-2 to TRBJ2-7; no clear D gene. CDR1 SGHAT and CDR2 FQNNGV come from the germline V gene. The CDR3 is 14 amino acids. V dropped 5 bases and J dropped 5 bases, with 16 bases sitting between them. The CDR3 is CASSPDIVVNEQYF. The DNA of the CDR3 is TGTGCCAGCAGCCCAGACATAGTAGTGAACGAGCAGTACTTC.

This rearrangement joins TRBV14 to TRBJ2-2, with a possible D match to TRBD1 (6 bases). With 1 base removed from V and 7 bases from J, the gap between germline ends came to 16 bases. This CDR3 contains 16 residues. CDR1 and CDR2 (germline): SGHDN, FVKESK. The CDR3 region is CASSQVPGAEGGELFF. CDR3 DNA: TGTGCCAGCAGCCAAGTGCCAGGGGCTGAGGGCGGGGAGCTGTTTTTT.

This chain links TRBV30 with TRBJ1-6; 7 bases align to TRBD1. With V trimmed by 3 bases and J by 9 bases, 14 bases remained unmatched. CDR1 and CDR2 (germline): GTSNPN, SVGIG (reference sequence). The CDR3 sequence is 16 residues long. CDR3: CAWSPQTGIKSSPLHF. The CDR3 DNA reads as TGTGCCTGGAGCCCCCAGACAGGGATAAAGAGTTCACCCCTCCACTTT. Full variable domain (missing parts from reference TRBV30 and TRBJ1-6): SQTIHQWPATLVQPVGSPLSLECTVEGTSNPNLYWYRQAAGRGLQLLFYSVGIGQISSEVPQNLSASRPQDRQFILSSKKLLLSDSGFYLCAWSPQTGIKSSPLHFGNGTRLTVT.

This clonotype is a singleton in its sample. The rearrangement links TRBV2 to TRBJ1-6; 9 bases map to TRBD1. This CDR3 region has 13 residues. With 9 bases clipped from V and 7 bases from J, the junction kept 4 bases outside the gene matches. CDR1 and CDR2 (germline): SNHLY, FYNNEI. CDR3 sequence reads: CARRDRENSPLHF. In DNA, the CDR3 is TGTGCCAGACGGGACAGGGAGAATTCACCCCTCCACTTT.

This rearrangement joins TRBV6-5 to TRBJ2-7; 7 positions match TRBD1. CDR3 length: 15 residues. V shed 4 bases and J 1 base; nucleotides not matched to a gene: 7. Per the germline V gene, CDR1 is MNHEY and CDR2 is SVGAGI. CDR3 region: CASSSGTALSYEQYF. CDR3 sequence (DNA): TGTGCCAGCAGTTCTGGGACAGCGTTATCCTACGAGCAGTACTTC.

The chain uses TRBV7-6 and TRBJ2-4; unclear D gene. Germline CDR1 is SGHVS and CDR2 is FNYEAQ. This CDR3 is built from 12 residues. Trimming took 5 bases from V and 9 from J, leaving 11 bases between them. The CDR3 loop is CASSPDQAIQYF. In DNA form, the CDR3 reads TGTGCCAGCAGCCCCGACCAAGCCATTCAGTACTTC. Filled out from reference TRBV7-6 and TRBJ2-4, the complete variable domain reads GAGVSQSPRYKVTKRGQDVALRCDPISGHVSLYWYRQALGQGPEFLTYFNYEAQQDKSGLPNDRFSAERPEGSISTLTIQRTEQRDSAMYRCASSPDQAIQYFGAGTRLSVL.

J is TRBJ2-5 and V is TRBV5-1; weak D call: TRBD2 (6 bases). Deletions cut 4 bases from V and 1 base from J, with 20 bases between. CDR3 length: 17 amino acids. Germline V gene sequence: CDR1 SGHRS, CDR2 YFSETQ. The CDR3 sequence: CASSLFGVGGAQETQYF. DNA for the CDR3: TGCGCCAGCAGCCTGTTCGGCGTCGGCGGGGCCCAAGAGACCCAGTACTTC.

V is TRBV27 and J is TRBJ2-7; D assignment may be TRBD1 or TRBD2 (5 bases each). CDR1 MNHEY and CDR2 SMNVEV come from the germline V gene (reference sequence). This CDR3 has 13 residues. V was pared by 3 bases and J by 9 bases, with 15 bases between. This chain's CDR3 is CASSLGTNTGQYF. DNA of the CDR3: TGTGCCAGCAGTTTGGGGACGAACACCGGGCAGTACTTC.

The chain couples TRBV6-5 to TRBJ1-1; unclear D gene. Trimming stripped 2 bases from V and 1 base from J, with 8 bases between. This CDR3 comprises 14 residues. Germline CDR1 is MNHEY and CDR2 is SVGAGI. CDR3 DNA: TGTGCCAGCAGTTACGGTGAAGCGAACACTGAAGCTTTCTTT. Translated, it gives CASSYGEANTEAFF.

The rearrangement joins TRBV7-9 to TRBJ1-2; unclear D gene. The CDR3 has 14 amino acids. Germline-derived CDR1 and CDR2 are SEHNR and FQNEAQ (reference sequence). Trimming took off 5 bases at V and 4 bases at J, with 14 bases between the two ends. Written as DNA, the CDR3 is TGTGCCAGCAGCCATCTCACAAGTCCCTATGGCTACACCTTC. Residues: CASSHLTSPYGYTF.

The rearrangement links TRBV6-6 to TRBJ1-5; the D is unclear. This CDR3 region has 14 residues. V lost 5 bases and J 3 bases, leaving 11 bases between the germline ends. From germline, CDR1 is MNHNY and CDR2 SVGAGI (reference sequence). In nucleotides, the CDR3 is TGTGCCAGCAGTCCTCCGGGTACCAATCAGCCCCAGCATTTT. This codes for CASSPPGTNQPQHF.

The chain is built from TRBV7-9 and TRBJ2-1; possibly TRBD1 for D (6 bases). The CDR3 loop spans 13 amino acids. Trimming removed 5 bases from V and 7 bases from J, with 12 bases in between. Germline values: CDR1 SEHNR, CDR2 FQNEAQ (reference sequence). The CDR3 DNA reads TGTGCCAGCAGCGAAAGAGGGACAAATGAGCAGTTCTTC. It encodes CASSERGTNEQFF.

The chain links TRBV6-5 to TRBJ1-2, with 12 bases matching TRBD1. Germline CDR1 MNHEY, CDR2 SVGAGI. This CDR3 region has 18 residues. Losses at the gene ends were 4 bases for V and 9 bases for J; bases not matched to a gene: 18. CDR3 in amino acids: CASSFSSGTGGSIRSYTF. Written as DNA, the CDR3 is TGTGCCAGCAGTTTTTCCTCCGGGACAGGGGGCTCCATCAGGAGCTACACCTTC.

The CDR3 is CASSLGYEQYF. Here the CDR3 DNA reads TGTGCCAGCAGTTTGGGCTACGAGCAGTACTTC. This chain joins TRBV28 and TRBJ2-7, with D unresolved. V lost 3 bases and J lost 3, with 3 bases in between. Germline CDR1 reads MDHEN; CDR2 reads SYDVKM. The CDR3 length is 11 residues. Full variable domain (missing parts from reference TRBV28 and TRBJ2-7): DVKVTQSSRYLVKRTGEKVFLECVQDMDHENMFWYRQDPGLGLRLIYFSYDVKMKEKGDIPEGYSVSREKKERFSLILESASTNQTSMYLCASSLGYEQYFGPGTRLTVT.

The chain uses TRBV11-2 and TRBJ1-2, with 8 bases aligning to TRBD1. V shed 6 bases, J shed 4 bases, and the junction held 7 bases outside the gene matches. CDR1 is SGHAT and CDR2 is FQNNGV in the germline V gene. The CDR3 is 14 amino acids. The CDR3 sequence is CASSSPDRGYGYTF. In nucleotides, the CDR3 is TGTGCCAGCAGTTCGCCCGACAGGGGCTATGGCTACACCTTC.

CDR3 amino acids: CASSTPQGARGYTF. CDR3 nucleotides: TGTGCCAGCAGTACACCCCAGGGGGCGCGGGGCTACACCTTC. The chain combines TRBV28 with TRBJ1-2; 8 positions agree with TRBD1. V lost 5 bases to trimming and J lost 8 bases; unmatched junction nucleotides: 10. Germline CDR1 is MDHEN and CDR2 is SYDVKM. The CDR3 is made up of 14 amino acids.

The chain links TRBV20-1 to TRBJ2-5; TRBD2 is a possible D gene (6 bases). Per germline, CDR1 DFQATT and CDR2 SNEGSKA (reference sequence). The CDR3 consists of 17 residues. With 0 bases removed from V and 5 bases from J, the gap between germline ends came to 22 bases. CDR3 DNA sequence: TGCAGTGCTAGAGATGCTCCGAAAGGACTACCTGGGGAGACCCAGTACTTC. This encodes CSARDAPKGLPGETQYF.

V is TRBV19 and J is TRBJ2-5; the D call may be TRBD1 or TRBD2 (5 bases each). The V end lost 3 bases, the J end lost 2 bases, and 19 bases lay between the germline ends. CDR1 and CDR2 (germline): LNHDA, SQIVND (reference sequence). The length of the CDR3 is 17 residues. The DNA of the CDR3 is TGTGCCAGTAGTATTGGGGGAAACATTCACCAACAAGAGACCCAGTACTTC. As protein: CASSIGGNIHQQETQYF.